Detailed here is one T cell receptor beta chain. Antigen unknown. The junction shows a germline mismatch at one end, possibly a read error. These data originate in a study of blood T cells in healthy people across ages. Background on the study: Per two T cells, template switching captured roughly one barcoded beta molecule. Broader study findings: In older individuals, TCR beta diversity per million T cells was lower, falling roughly linearly with age.

Together with a sample-barcoded 5' primer, a J-beta primer mix was included in a second PCR lasting roughly 7 to 11 cycles. TCRdb independently ran MiXCR on the 5' RACE reads; one entry per CDR3 protein. Of approximately 1,700,000 distinct CDR3 sequences in the sample, about 39% were seen once. This CDR3 has 14 residues. Germline CDR1 reads SGHTA; CDR2 reads FQGNSA. The clonotype originates from a human donor in good health. The chain has TRBV7-2 and TRBJ2-4; D is perhaps TRBD1 or TRBD2 (5 bases each). Sequenced input: blood. The CDR3: CASSSGPVVYEQHF. CDR3 in DNA: TGTGCCAGCAGCTCGGGACCAGTAGTCTACGAACAGCACTTC.